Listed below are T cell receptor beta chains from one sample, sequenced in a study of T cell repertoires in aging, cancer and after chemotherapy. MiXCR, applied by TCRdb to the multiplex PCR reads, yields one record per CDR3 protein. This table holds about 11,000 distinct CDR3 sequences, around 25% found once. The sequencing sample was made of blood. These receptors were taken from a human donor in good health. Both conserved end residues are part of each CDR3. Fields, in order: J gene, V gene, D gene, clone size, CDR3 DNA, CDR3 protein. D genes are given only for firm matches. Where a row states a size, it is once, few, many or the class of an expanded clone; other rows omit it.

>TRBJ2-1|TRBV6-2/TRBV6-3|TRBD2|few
TGTGCCAGCAGCTACCCGAGGGGAGCGGGGGGCCTTGGCAATGAGCAGTTCTTC
CASSYPRGAGGLGNEQFF
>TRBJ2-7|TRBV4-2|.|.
TGTGCCAGCAGCCAAGATAATCAGCCCTCCTACGAGCAGTACTTC
CASSQDNQPSYEQYF
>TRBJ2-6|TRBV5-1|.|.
TGCGCCAGCAGCTGGACCGGGGTGACTCCTGGGGCCAACGTCCTGACTTTC
CASSWTGVTPGANVLTF
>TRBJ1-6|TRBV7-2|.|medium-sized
TGTGCCAGCAGGCCTCCGGGCAGGGGATATAATTCACCCCTCCACTTT
CASRPPGRGYNSPLHF
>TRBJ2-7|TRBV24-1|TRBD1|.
TGTGCCACCAGTGACGGGGGGACAGGGAATTGGGAGCAGTACTTC
CATSDGGTGNWEQYF
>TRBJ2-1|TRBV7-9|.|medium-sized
TGTGCCAGCAGCCCCAAGTACAATGAGCAGTTCTTC
CASSPKYNEQFF
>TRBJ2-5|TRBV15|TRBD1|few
TGTGCCACCAGCACCGACAGGGCGCTTGAAGAGACCCAGTACTTC
CATSTDRALEETQYF
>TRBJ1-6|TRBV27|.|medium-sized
TGTGCCAGCAGTTTTTATAAGACACAAAATTCACCCCTCCACTTT
CASSFYKTQNSPLHF
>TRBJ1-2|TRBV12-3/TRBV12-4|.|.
TGTGCCAGCAGTTTACTGTCTAACTATGGCTACATCTTC
CASSLLSNYGYIF
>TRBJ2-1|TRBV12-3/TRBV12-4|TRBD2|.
TGTGCCACTCGGACTAGCGGGGGGGCCGATGAGCAGTTCTTC
CATRTSGGADEQFF
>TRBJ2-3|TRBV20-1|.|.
TGCAGTGCTAGAGATGGGGCGAAGACGCAGTATTTT
CSARDGAKTQYF
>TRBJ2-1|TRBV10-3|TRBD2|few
TGTGCCATCAGTGAGTCTCAGGCTAGCGGAGACTACAATGAGCAGTTCTTC
CAISESQASGDYNEQFF
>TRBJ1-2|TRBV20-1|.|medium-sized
TGCAGCTGGGGCTTCTATGGCTACACCTTC
CSWGFYGYTF
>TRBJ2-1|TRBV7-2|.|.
TGTGCCAGCAGCTGGGGGATCAATGAGCAGTTCTTC
CASSWGINEQFF
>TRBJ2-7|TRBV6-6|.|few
TGTGCCACCCGGCAGACGGCCTCCTACGAGCAGTACTTC
CATRQTASYEQYF
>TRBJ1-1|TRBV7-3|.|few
TGTGCCAGCAGCTTAACGTTGGGGAACACTGAAGCTTTCTTT
CASSLTLGNTEAFF
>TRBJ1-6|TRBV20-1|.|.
TGCAGTGCTAGGTCCGTGCGCTCCTATAATTCACCCCTCCACTTT
CSARSVRSYNSPLHF
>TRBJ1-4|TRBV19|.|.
TGTGCCAGTAGTTACTCCAAGACTGAGGAAAAACTGTTTTTT
CASSYSKTEEKLFF